The clone carrying this T cell receptor (beta chain) was picked up many times. What it binds is unknown. The sample is drawn from a study of metastatic and nonmetastatic thyroid tumors. Study as a whole: Patients with malignant and benign thyroid disease provided blood and tumor or nodule tissue, whose repertoires were compared. Overall study findings and caveats: Reported TCR beta diversity, measured in blood and tumor, was significantly higher for malignant thyroid tumors than for benign nodules.

In the original analysis: Built for papillary thyroid cancer, a distant-metastasis classifier drew on CDR3 differences across clinicopathological groups. With MiXCR, TCRdb called clones anew from the PCR reads. TCRdb, rather than the study authors, made the V and J calls. The sample shows 20,000 to 25,000 clones, about 20% of them seen only once. All patients were treatment-naive before thyroid surgery. Germline V lookup: CDR1 LNHDA, CDR2 SQIVND (reference sequence). The CDR3 covers 14 residues. Trimming removed 3 bases at V and 0 bases at J, with 7 bases between. V gene TRBV19 combines with J gene TRBJ2-3, with no clear D. The clonotype was recovered from a female donor with papillary thyroid cancer or a benign thyroid nodule (not recorded which). Some clones in this sample may be carry-over from other donors' samples. The sequenced sample consisted of adjacent normal tissue. The CDR3 spells CASSMVGSTDTQYF. The CDR3 DNA is TGTGCCAGTAGTATGGTGGGTAGCACAGATACGCAGTATTTT. Together with reference TRBV19 and TRBJ2-3, the CDR3 gives the full variable domain: DGGITQSPKYLFRKEGQNVTLSCEQNLNHDAMYWYRQDPGQGLRLIYYSQIVNDFQKGDIAEGYSVSREKKESFPLTVTSAQKNPTAFYLCASSMVGSTDTQYFGPGTRLTVL.